This T cell receptor beta chain is from a study of T cell responses to AZD1222 COVID-19 vaccine listed by TCRdb under 2021. Concerning the study at large: AZD1222 recipients with second doses at about 4 weeks or about 12 weeks were pooled, because spike-specific TCR depth and breadth did not differ between schedules. A total of 233 trial participants underwent TCR sequencing, of whom about 210 had received two doses of AZD1222 and around 25 had received two doses of the MenACWY control vaccine. Trial participants were enrolled by age into subgroups of 18-55, 56-69 and 70-plus years, and roughly 150, 30 and 60 TCR-sequenced participants, respectively, were included in these subgroups.

There are 14 amino acids in the CDR3, from cysteine to phenylalanine inclusive. The kept DNA is CDR3 alone, 42 bases in frame from the first base. Taken from the germline V gene, the CDR1 and CDR2 loops are SNHLY and FYNNEI. V loses 7 bases, J loses 7 bases, and the germline ends lie 14 bases apart. The CDR3 regions of human TCRbeta chains were subjected to immunosequencing. In the authors' own workflow: TCRs in the repertoires were compared against a reference library of SARS-CoV-2-specific TCRs that had been generated with the MIRA antigen-specificity platform. Breadth was defined as the fraction of unique TCRs that were SARS-CoV-2-associated. Depth was defined as the fraction of total T cells that were SARS-CoV-2-associated. Each spike-specific TCR was assigned to its reactive spike region and to a CD4 or CD8 class using the MIRA data. Log10-transformed breadth and depth values were compared by one-way ANOVA with Sidak's multiple comparisons tests. TCRdb obtained this table from immuneACCESS and retained in-frame rearrangements with V and J assigned. These tables miss some clones; where compared with another copy, unresolved V genes account for less than half of the shortfall, and the remainder is unexplained. From that table come the V and J calls and clone size; the DNA was used to work out D and trimming. Present in this sample are fewer than 200,000 clones, approximately 90% of which were seen just once. The ten largest make up under 7.5% of the sample.

The study at large found these results: Epitopes outside the regions mutated in the B.1.351 and B.1.1.7 variants were reportedly recognized by nearly half of the unique spike-specific TCRs. The vaccine-associated CD4 TCRs covered the entire spike protein, and the dominant responses fell in regions 160-218 and 743-854. After two AZD1222 doses, spike-specific TCR breadth and depth were significantly higher than at day 0 and than in MenACWY recipients. Because no samples from the day 14 peak response were available, repertoires could be characterized only after the peak T cell response. The 56-69-year group was small, and its depth increase did not reach significance, likely because of low power. Conclusions about previously exposed vaccinees are limited because only six or seven AZD1222 recipients were SARS-CoV-2 seropositive at baseline. Participants were mostly white British, with more females than males. The authors suggested clonal diversity may have been underestimated.

Worth noting for this clone: No cognate antigen has been identified for it. No quality values exist for individual bases; no much larger clone is one base distant.

Reading the label with the study, this specimen's time point is: baseline before first vaccination. Vaccinee samples came from UK trials COV001 and COV002, including a single-blind randomized controlled phase 2/3 trial of AZD1222 (ChAdOx1 nCoV-19) in healthy adults. For TCRbeta chain sequencing, PBMC samples were collected from trial participants at day 0 and at day 28 after the second dose. This TCR was recovered from an adult in good health. Specimen: peripheral blood, collected on day 0 of AZD1222 vaccination. Recombination connected TRBV2 to TRBJ1-6; TRBD1 is a weak D gene call, 6 bases matching. The CDR3 region: CASKGDGANSPLHF. The DNA sequence is as follows: TGTGCCAGCAAGGGGGATGGGGCGAATTCACCCCTCCACTTT.